The 19 T cell receptor beta chains presented below share a single source sample, sequenced in a study of cytomegalovirus exposure and HLA in healthy donors. PCR primers comprised 60 Vbeta and 13 Jbeta primers. Profiled with immunoSEQ multiplex PCR; TCRdb holds only in-frame clones, not every one. The repertoire consists of 160,000 or so clones, with more than 65% occurring once and the leading ten covering approximately 4.4%. The specimen was PBMCs. These receptor sequences come from a young man in good health and CMV-seropositive.

This clone has a single count. The rearrangement joins TRBV19 to TRBJ2-2; 10 positions agree with TRBD2. Germline V gene sequence: CDR1 LNHDA, CDR2 SQIVND (reference sequence). This CDR3 contains 17 residues. V was pared by 2 bases and J by 4 bases, with 7 bases of the junction left unmatched. CDR3 region: CASSISRASGGTGELFF. CDR3 coding DNA: TGTGCCAGTAGTATATCGCGGGCTAGCGGGGGCACCGGGGAGCTGTTTTTT.

The CDR3 DNA follows: TGTGCCAGCAGTTACTTGCGGGGGATGACCAATGAGCAGTTCTTC. Protein: CASSYLRGMTNEQFF. The chain carries TRBV6-5 and TRBJ2-1; 7 nucleotides align to TRBD2. The germline V gene has CDR1 MNHEY and CDR2 SVGAGI. The V segment lost 1 base and the J segment 6 bases; nucleotides outside the gene matches: 6. This CDR3 contains 15 residues.

The chain recombines TRBV30 with TRBJ2-3; 10 positions agree with TRBD2. The ends lost 2 bases at V and 6 bases at J; junction bases unmatched: 8. Looked up from germline, CDR1 is GTSNPN and CDR2 is SVGIG (reference sequence). The CDR3 contains 15 residues. CDR3 sequence: CAWSPTSGVGDTQYF. The CDR3 coding sequence is TGTGCCTGGAGTCCCACTAGCGGGGTGGGGGATACGCAGTATTTT.

This chain links TRBV7-2 with TRBJ2-3, with D possibly TRBD2 on 6 matching bases. Trimming shortened V by 5 bases and J by 2 bases, and 11 bases separated the two germline ends. The CDR3 consists of 14 residues. Germline V gives CDR1 SGHTA, CDR2 FQGNSA. The CDR3 sequence is CASSRDFSTDTQYF. DNA of the CDR3: TGTGCCAGCAGCCGGGACTTCTCCACAGATACGCAGTATTTT.

This chain connects TRBV19 to TRBJ2-1; 8 bases match TRBD1. The CDR3 consists of 15 residues. V was pared by 5 bases and J by 7 bases, with 10 bases of the junction left unmatched. Germline loops: CDR1 LNHDA, CDR2 SQIVND (reference sequence). CDR3 coding DNA: TGTGCCAGTAGTCAACAGGACAGGGTGTGGAATGAGCAGTTCTTC. This encodes CASSQQDRVWNEQFF.

In DNA, the CDR3 is TGTGCCAGCAGCTTTGACAGGGGAGGAGGGACTGAAGCTTTCTTT. This encodes CASSFDRGGGTEAFF. The rearrangement joins TRBV7-2 to TRBJ1-1; the match to TRBD1 covers 8 bases. Germline V gene data show CDR1 as SGHTA and CDR2 as FQGNSA. The J segment lost 5 bases and the V segment lost 3 bases, leaving 8 bases of the junction unmatched. This CDR3 is 15 amino acids long.

This clone was seen a few times. The V call is TRBV6-5, the J call TRBJ1-5; D possibly corresponds to TRBD1 (5 bases). The CDR3 is 14 residues long. Trimming took 5 bases from V and 8 from J, leaving 16 bases between them. Germline V gives CDR1 MNHEY, CDR2 SVGAGI. CDR3 sequence reads: CASSPWGVGEPQHF. The CDR3, as DNA: TGTGCCAGCAGTCCTTGGGGGGTGGGCGAGCCCCAGCATTTT.

The chain couples TRBV13 to TRBJ1-6; TRBD1 aligns across 9 bases. V was pared by 5 bases and J by 9 bases, with 8 bases of the junction left unmatched. In germline, CDR1 is PRHDT, CDR2 FYEKMQ (reference sequence). The CDR3 loop spans 15 amino acids. The chain's CDR3 is CASSRTGDLLSPLHF. The CDR3 nucleotides read TGTGCCAGCAGCAGGACAGGGGATCTTCTTTCACCCCTCCACTTT. Using reference TRBV13 and TRBJ1-6 for the parts outside the CDR3, the full variable domain is AAGVIQSPRHLIKEKRETATLKCYPIPRHDTVYWYQQGPGQDPQFLISFYEKMQSDKGSIPDRFSAQQFSDYHSELNMSSLELGDSALYFCASSRTGDLLSPLHFGNGTRLTVT.

This clone was counted a few times. The chain recombines TRBV7-6 with TRBJ1-4, with a tentative D call TRBD1 (5 bases). Germline CDR1 reads SGHVS; CDR2 reads FNYEAQ. Trimming took 0 bases from V and 2 from J, leaving 10 bases between them. The CDR3 spans 16 residues. CDR3 loop: CASSLAAGQTNEKLFF. CDR3 nucleotide sequence: TGTGCCAGCAGCTTAGCTGCGGGGCAGACTAATGAAAAACTGTTTTTT.

Only a few counts were recorded for this clone. J is TRBJ1-1 and V is TRBV4-2; maybe TRBD1 (6 bases). V was clipped by 0 bases and J by 1 base, with 9 bases between them. Germline assignment: CDR1 LGHNA and CDR2 YNFKEQ. CDR3 length: 15 residues. CDR3 bases: TGTGCCAGCAGCCAAGATCAGACAGGGAACACTGAAGCTTTCTTT. Protein: CASSQDQTGNTEAFF.

The J gene is TRBJ2-3, the V gene TRBV6-6; 7 positions match TRBD1. This CDR3 has 14 amino acids. From germline, CDR1 is MNHNY and CDR2 SVGAGI (reference sequence). V shed 5 bases and J 3 bases; nucleotides not matched to a gene: 5. The CDR3 sequence is CASSQGQLTDTQYF. The CDR3 DNA reads as TGTGCCAGCAGTCAGGGACAGTTGACAGATACGCAGTATTTT.

The J gene is TRBJ1-3, the V gene TRBV5-4; 8 bases fit TRBD1. Germline V CDR1 and CDR2: SGHNT, YYREEE (reference sequence). This CDR3 has 15 residues. V lost 4 bases and J lost 4; bases outside the gene matches: 7. The CDR3 sequence: CASSLDRVVGNTIYF. The CDR3 coding sequence is TGTGCCAGCAGCCTGGACAGGGTGGTAGGAAACACCATATATTTT.

The gene calls are TRBV19 and TRBJ2-1, with 9 bases identical to TRBD2. The V and J ends lost 10 bases and 5 bases, in that order; junction bases with no gene match: 9. This CDR3 spans 14 amino acids. Germline V CDR1 and CDR2: LNHDA, SQIVND (reference sequence). The CDR3 DNA follows: TGTGCCACAAGAGGCGGGGGGGCCCACAATGAGCAGTTCTTC. Translated, it gives CATRGGGAHNEQFF.

The genes are TRBV2 and TRBJ2-1; TRBD1 might be the D (6 bases). Deletions cut 8 bases from V and 4 bases from J, with 12 bases between. The CDR3 is 13 amino acids. The germline CDR1 and CDR2 sequences are SNHLY and FYNNEI. The DNA for the CDR3 is TGTGCCAGCTATGGGGGCCTTTACAATGAGCAGTTCTTC. Translating gives CASYGGLYNEQFF. Based on the CDR3 plus reference TRBV2 and TRBJ2-1, the full variable domain is EPEVTQTPSHQVTQMGQEVILRCVPISNHLYFYWYRQILGQKVEFLVSFYNNEISEKSEIFDDQFSVERPDGSNFTLKIRSTKLEDSAMYFCASYGGLYNEQFFGPGTRLTVL.

The chain couples TRBV7-9 to TRBJ1-2; tentatively, D is TRBD1 (5 bases). CDR1 SEHNR and CDR2 FQNEAQ come from the germline V gene (reference sequence). This CDR3 contains 15 residues. The V end lost 11 bases, the J end lost 0 bases, and 19 bases lay between the germline ends. CDR3 nucleotide sequence: TGTGCCGGTGGGGGGTCAGAGACTTCTAACTATGGCTACACCTTC. Its protein product is CAGGGSETSNYGYTF.

This sequence joins TRBV28 and TRBJ1-2; TRBD1 matches 10 bases. The CDR3 runs to 15 residues. Germline trimming cut 6 bases from V and 7 bases from J; bases unmatched to any gene: 11. Looked up from germline, CDR1 is MDHEN and CDR2 is SYDVKM. The CDR3 is CASSAGGDRGFGYTF. In DNA form, the CDR3 reads TGTGCCAGCAGCGCCGGTGGGGACAGGGGTTTTGGCTACACCTTC.

This chain joins TRBV28 and TRBJ2-2; 9 bases agree with TRBD1. Germline values: CDR1 MDHEN, CDR2 SYDVKM. V lost 3 bases and J lost 3; bases outside the gene matches: 11. This CDR3 region has 18 residues. CDR3 nucleotides: TGTGCCAGCAGTTTCCAGCGGCGGACAGGGGCATACACCGGGGAGCTGTTTTTT. Translating gives CASSFQRRTGAYTGELFF. The variable domain in full, with the rest retrieved from reference TRBV28 and TRBJ2-2, is DVKVTQSSRYLVKRTGEKVFLECVQDMDHENMFWYRQDPGLGLRLIYFSYDVKMKEKGDIPEGYSVSREKKERFSLILESASTNQTSMYLCASSFQRRTGAYTGELFFGEGSRLTVL.

This clone was seen more than once but under ten times. The V call is TRBV7-8, the J call TRBJ1-2, with TRBD1 matching over 9 bases. Per the germline V gene, CDR1 is SGHVS and CDR2 is FQNEAQ. This CDR3 is 15 amino acids long. After removal of 3 bases from V and 3 bases from J, the junction contained 5 bases not matched to a gene. The CDR3 DNA follows: TGTGCCAGCAGCTTGGGGACAGGGCCGTACTATGGCTACACCTTC. Translating it yields CASSLGTGPYYGYTF.

Details on this clone: Other nucleotide sequences in the sample specify the same CDR3. The chain couples TRBV18 to TRBJ1-1, with D perhaps matching TRBD1 (5 bases). The V end lost 3 bases, the J end lost 2 bases, and 10 bases lay between the germline ends. The CDR3 loop spans 14 amino acids. CDR1 and CDR2 from the germline V gene are KGHSH and LQKENI. CDR3 loop: CASSPSGINTEAFF. DNA for the CDR3: TGTGCCAGCTCACCCTCAGGGATAAACACTGAAGCTTTCTTT.